The rows below give T cell receptor beta chains drawn from one sample of a study of identical twins. TCRdb redid the calling of the 5' RACE reads with MiXCR, one entry per CDR3 protein. Here the sample spans about 890,000 distinct CDR3 sequences, 9% to 15% being singletons. The data also belong to a second study, concerning yellow fever vaccine responses in identical twins.

The specimen sequenced was PBMCs. The receptors derive from a woman in her late teens or twenties in good health. Each CDR3 is given with its conserved first and last residue. The D gene is left open where the match is weak. Some rows have no size entry. The others give once, few or many, or a class for an expanded clone.

d_call j_call clone_size v_call cdr3_aa cdr3_nt
NA TRBJ2-7 many TRBV10-2 CASSEGFSYEQYF TGCGCCAGCAGTGAAGGGTTCTCCTACGAGCAGTACTTC
TRBD2 TRBJ2-5 NA TRBV6-1 CASSRLAGGETQYF TGTGCCAGCAGCAGACTAGCGGGGGGGGAGACCCAGTACTTC
TRBD2 TRBJ2-3 few TRBV12-3/TRBV12-4 CASGPFFSGSTDTQYF TGTGCCAGCGGCCCGTTTTTTAGCGGGAGCACAGATACGCAGTATTTT
NA TRBJ2-3 NA TRBV7-8 CASSSGVGVGTDTQYF TGTGCCAGCAGCTCGGGGGTCGGCGTGGGCACAGATACGCAGTATTTT
TRBD1 TRBJ2-3 NA TRBV28 CASSLTETGGPTDTQYF TGTGCCAGCAGTTTAACGGAAACAGGGGGCCCCACAGATACGCAGTATTTT
NA TRBJ1-5 few TRBV4-1 CASSQGRDRNQPQHF TGCGCCAGCAGCCAAGGACGAGATCGGAATCAGCCCCAGCATTTT
NA TRBJ2-7 NA TRBV3-1 CASSQGWRTYEQYF TGTGCCAGCAGCCAAGGGTGGCGTACCTACGAGCAGTACTTC
NA TRBJ1-2 many TRBV24-1 CATSSEIYGYTF TGTGCCACCTCCTCAGAAATCTATGGCTACACCTTC
NA TRBJ2-5 NA TRBV14 CASSQMWETQYF TGTGCCAGCAGCCAGATGTGGGAGACCCAGTACTTC
TRBD1 TRBJ2-1 NA TRBV5-1 CASGTVSYNEQFF TGCGCCAGCGGGACAGTATCCTACAATGAGCAGTTCTTC
NA TRBJ2-3 NA TRBV28 CASSLERAGRSTDTQYF TGTGCCAGCAGTTTAGAGCGGGCAGGGAGGAGCACAGATACGCAGTATTTT
TRBD2 TRBJ2-7 few TRBV20-1 CSARDEYLLVAGGPEQYF TGCAGTGCTAGAGACGAGTATTTGTTGGTAGCGGGAGGGCCCGAGCAGTACTTC
NA TRBJ2-1 many TRBV5-6 CASSLAGLNEQFF TGTGCCAGCAGCTTGGCCGGCCTCAATGAGCAGTTCTTC
TRBD2 TRBJ2-3 NA TRBV20-1 CSARRLAGYPDTQYF TGCAGTGCTAGGAGGCTAGCGGGATATCCAGATACGCAGTATTTT
NA TRBJ2-5 few TRBV29-1 CSVEDLTREPYQETQYF TGCAGCGTTGAAGATCTAACCAGGGAGCCTTACCAAGAGACCCAGTACTTC
NA TRBJ2-7 NA TRBV2 CASSEPGLGDYEQYF TGTGCCAGCAGCGAACCGGGACTTGGAGACTACGAGCAGTACTTC
TRBD2 TRBJ2-5 many TRBV20-1 CSATPISGSTETQYF TGCAGTGCTACCCCGATTAGCGGGAGCACGGAGACCCAGTACTTC
TRBD2 TRBJ2-3 NA TRBV7-7 CASSLTSGGPLSTDTQYF TGTGCCAGCAGCTTGACTAGCGGGGGACCTCTAAGCACAGATACGCAGTATTTT
NA TRBJ2-7 few TRBV29-1 CSVEGVRDYEQYF TGCAGCGTTGAAGGGGTACGGGACTACGAGCAGTACTTC
TRBD1 TRBJ1-6 few TRBV9 CASSAFGQGNSPLHF TGTGCCAGCAGCGCTTTCGGACAGGGTAATTCACCCCTCCACTTT
NA TRBJ1-1 NA TRBV4-1 CASRGSSTEAFF TGCGCCAGCAGGGGGTCGAGCACTGAAGCTTTCTTT
TRBD1 TRBJ2-6 NA TRBV5-1 CASSLGQGGGANVLTF TGCGCCAGCAGCTTGGGACAGGGTGGAGGGGCCAACGTCCTGACTTTC
NA TRBJ2-1 few TRBV7-2 CASSNTGIEQFF TGTGCCAGCAGCAACACAGGGATAGAGCAGTTCTTC
NA TRBJ2-5 NA TRBV7-8 CASSLRDRTETQYF TGTGCCAGCAGCCTCAGGGACCGCACAGAGACCCAGTACTTC
NA TRBJ1-1 many TRBV5-1 CASSFSFGVTNTEAFF TGCGCCAGCAGCTTTTCATTCGGGGTGACGAACACTGAAGCTTTCTTT
TRBD1 TRBJ2-5 few TRBV4-1 CASSQATGAETQYF TGCGCCAGCAGCCAAGCGACAGGGGCAGAGACCCAGTACTTC
TRBD2 TRBJ2-3 few TRBV15 CATSRDRAGLAGSRADTQYF TGTGCCACCAGCAGAGATCGGGCCGGACTAGCGGGTTCCCGGGCAGATACGCAGTATTTT
NA TRBJ1-1 many TRBV4-1 CASSATGYTEAFF TGCGCCAGCAGCGCTACAGGGTACACTGAAGCTTTCTTT
TRBD2 TRBJ2-1 NA TRBV12-3/TRBV12-4 CALSFRLAGGISYNEQFF TGTGCCCTCAGTTTCCGTCTAGCGGGAGGGATCTCCTACAATGAGCAGTTCTTC
NA TRBJ1-1 NA TRBV12-3/TRBV12-4 CASSATGAVGTEAFF TGTGCCAGCAGTGCCACGGGGGCGGTTGGCACTGAAGCTTTCTTT
NA TRBJ2-7 few TRBV12-3/TRBV12-4 CASSLGGTHYEQYF TGTGCCAGCAGTTTAGGCGGGACGCACTACGAGCAGTACTTC
NA TRBJ2-3 NA TRBV20-1 CSARDGVVVIDTQYF TGCAGTGCTAGAGATGGGGTAGTTGTAATAGATACGCAGTATTTT
TRBD2 TRBJ2-1 few TRBV10-3 CAISRTSGTFLNEQFF TGTGCCATCAGCCGGACTAGCGGGACATTTTTAAATGAGCAGTTCTTC
NA TRBJ1-5 NA TRBV12-3/TRBV12-4 CASSFSGILGQPQHF TGTGCCAGCAGTTTCTCAGGGATTCTGGGTCAGCCCCAGCATTTT
TRBD2 TRBJ2-1 few TRBV6-1 CASTRAGGDYNEQFF TGTGCCAGCACACGCGCGGGAGGGGACTACAATGAGCAGTTCTTC
TRBD1 TRBJ2-6 NA TRBV5-1 CASSFRDSGMKGANVLTF TGCGCCAGCAGCTTCCGGGACAGCGGTATGAAAGGGGCCAACGTCCTGACTTTC
TRBD2 TRBJ2-1 NA TRBV24-1 CATSERLAPSSYNEQFF TGTGCCACCAGTGAGAGACTAGCGCCTAGCTCCTACAATGAGCAGTTCTTC
TRBD2 TRBJ2-1 many TRBV7-9 CASSLSGGKPEQFF TGTGCCAGCAGCCTTAGCGGGGGGAAGCCTGAGCAGTTCTTC
NA TRBJ1-4 NA TRBV12-3/TRBV12-4 CASRPYPATNEKLFF TGTGCCAGCAGGCCGTACCCCGCAACTAATGAAAAACTGTTTTTT
NA TRBJ2-2 few TRBV15 CATSGKRGGNTGELFF TGTGCCACCAGCGGAAAAAGGGGAGGGAACACCGGGGAGCTGTTTTTT
TRBD1 TRBJ1-4 few TRBV6-2/TRBV6-3 CASSYSRTGGIEKLFF TGTGCCAGCAGTTATTCCCGGACAGGGGGGATCGAAAAACTGTTTTTT
TRBD2 TRBJ2-1 few TRBV5-1 CASSLASGNGEQFF TGCGCCAGCAGCTTGGCTAGCGGGAACGGTGAGCAGTTCTTC
NA TRBJ2-1 many TRBV10-3 CAIRAGGTYNEQFF TGTGCCATCAGAGCAGGGGGGACATACAATGAGCAGTTCTTC
NA TRBJ2-4 few TRBV6-5 CASSSTLAKNIQYF TGTGCCAGCAGTTCCACCTTAGCCAAAAACATTCAGTACTTC
TRBD1 TRBJ2-1 few TRBV15 CATSRPGTGYNEQFF TGTGCCACCAGCAGACCCGGGACAGGGTACAATGAGCAGTTCTTC
NA TRBJ1-1 few TRBV10-1 CASTRDMNTEAFF TGCGCCAGCACTCGGGACATGAACACTGAAGCTTTCTTT
TRBD2 TRBJ2-7 NA TRBV28 CASSLSPLLAGHPYEQYF TGTGCCAGCAGTTTATCGCCCCTGCTAGCGGGACACCCCTACGAGCAGTACTTC
NA TRBJ1-1 few TRBV7-9 CASSPQVSPNAEAFF TGTGCCAGCAGCCCCCAAGTTTCCCCTAATGCTGAAGCTTTCTTT
TRBD2 TRBJ2-7 NA TRBV5-1 CASSLGVLAGGTYEQYF TGCGCCAGCAGCTTGGGAGTTCTAGCGGGAGGTACCTACGAGCAGTACTTC
TRBD2 TRBJ2-3 many TRBV5-1 CASSPPTSGGVTDTQYF TGCGCCAGCAGCCCACCGACTAGCGGGGGGGTCACAGATACGCAGTATTTT
TRBD2 TRBJ2-1 many TRBV12-3/TRBV12-4 CASRFSGSSNEQFF TGTGCCAGCAGATTTAGCGGGAGTAGTAATGAGCAGTTCTTC
TRBD1 TRBJ2-6 NA TRBV12-3/TRBV12-4 CAISFGGRGLSGANVLTF TGTGCCATCAGTTTCGGTGGCAGGGGGCTGTCTGGGGCCAACGTCCTGACTTTC
NA TRBJ2-3 many TRBV20-1 CSATSISDTQYF TGCAGTGCAACCTCGATTTCCGATACGCAGTATTTT
TRBD1 TRBJ1-2 NA TRBV24-1 CATSDDRGSYTF TGTGCCACCAGTGATGACAGGGGCTCCTACACCTTC